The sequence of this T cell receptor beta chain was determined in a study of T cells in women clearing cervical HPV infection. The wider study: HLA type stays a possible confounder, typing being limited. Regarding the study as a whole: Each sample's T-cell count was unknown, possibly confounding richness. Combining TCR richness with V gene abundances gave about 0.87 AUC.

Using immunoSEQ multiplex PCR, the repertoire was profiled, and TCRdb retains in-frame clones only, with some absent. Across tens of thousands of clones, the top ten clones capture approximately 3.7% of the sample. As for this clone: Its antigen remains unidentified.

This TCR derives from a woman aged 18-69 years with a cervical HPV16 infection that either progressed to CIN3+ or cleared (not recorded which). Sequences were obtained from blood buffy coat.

The CDR3 DNA, read in part, is TGTGCCAGCAGTGAACAGGGACTAGCCGGTCTCTACGAG. As protein: CASSEQGLAGLYE. The full-length CDR3 reads as CASSEQGLAGLYEQYF. This chain links TRBV2 with TRBJ2-7, with 9 bases matching TRBD2. Read coverage stops 3 residues before the CDR3 terminus; the germline J gene supplies the remainder. CDR3 length: 16 amino acids. Germline V gives CDR1 SNHLY, CDR2 FYNNEI. The V segment lost 2 bases and the J segment 3 bases; nucleotides outside the gene matches: 8.